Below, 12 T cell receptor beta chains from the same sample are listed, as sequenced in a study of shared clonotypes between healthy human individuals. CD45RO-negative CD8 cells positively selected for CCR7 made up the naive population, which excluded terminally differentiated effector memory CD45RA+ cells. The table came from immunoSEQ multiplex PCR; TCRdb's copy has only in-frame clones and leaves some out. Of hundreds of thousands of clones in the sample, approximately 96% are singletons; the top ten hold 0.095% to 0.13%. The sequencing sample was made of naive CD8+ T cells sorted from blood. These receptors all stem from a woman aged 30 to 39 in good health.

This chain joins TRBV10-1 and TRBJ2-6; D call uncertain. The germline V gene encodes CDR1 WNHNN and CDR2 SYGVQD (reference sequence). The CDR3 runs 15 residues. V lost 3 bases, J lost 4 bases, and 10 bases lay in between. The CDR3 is CASSEGINGANVLTF. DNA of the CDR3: TGCGCCAGCAGTGAAGGCATTAACGGGGCCAACGTCCTGACTTTC.

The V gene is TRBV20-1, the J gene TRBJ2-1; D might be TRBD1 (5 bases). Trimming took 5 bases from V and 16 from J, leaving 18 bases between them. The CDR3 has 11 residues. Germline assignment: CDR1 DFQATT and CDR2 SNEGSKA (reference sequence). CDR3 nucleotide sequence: TGCAGTGCTCAAACCGACAGCCGCCGCTTCTTC. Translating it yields CSAQTDSRRFF.

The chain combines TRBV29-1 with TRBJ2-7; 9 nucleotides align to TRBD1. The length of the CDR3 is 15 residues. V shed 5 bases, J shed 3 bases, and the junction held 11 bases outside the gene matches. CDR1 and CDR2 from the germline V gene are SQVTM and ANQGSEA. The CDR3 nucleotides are TGCAGCGTTTTGGGGACAGGGATGAATAACTACGAGCAGTACTTC. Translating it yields CSVLGTGMNNYEQYF.

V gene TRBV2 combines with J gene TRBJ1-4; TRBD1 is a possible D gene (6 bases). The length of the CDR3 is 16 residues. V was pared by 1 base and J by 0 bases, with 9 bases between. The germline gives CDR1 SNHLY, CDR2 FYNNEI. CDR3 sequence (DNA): TGTGCCAGCAGTGAAGGAGGGGGTGCAACTAATGAAAAACTGTTTTTT. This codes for CASSEGGGATNEKLFF.

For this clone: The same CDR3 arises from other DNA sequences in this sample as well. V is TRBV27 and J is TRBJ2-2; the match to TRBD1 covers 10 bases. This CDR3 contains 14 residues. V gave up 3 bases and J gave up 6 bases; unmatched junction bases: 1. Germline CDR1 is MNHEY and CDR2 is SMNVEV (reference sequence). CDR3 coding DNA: TGTGCCAGCAGTTTCGGACAGGGGGCCGGGGAGCTGTTTTTT. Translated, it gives CASSFGQGAGELFF.

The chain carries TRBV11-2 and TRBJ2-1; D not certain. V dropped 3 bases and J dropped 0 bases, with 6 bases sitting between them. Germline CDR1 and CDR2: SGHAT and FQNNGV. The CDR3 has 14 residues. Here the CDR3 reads CASSFDSSYNEQFF. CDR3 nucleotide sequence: TGTGCCAGCAGCTTTGATAGCTCCTACAATGAGCAGTTCTTC.

CDR3 sequence: CAWSVMWREQFF. DNA of the CDR3: TGTGCCTGGAGTGTAATGTGGCGGGAGCAGTTCTTC. The chain joins TRBV30 to TRBJ2-1; no clear D. CDR1 is GTSNPN and CDR2 is SVGIG in the germline V gene (reference sequence). The CDR3 length is 12 residues. V was clipped by 0 bases and J by 10 bases, with 10 bases between them.

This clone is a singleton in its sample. The CDR3, as DNA: TGTGCCAGTAGTATTGAGGGGCGCGAGCAGTACTTC. This translates into CASSIEGREQYF. V and J are TRBV19 and TRBJ2-7, with D possibly being TRBD1 or TRBD2 (5 bases each). Germline CDR1 LNHDA, CDR2 SQIVND (reference sequence). This CDR3 spans 12 amino acids. The germline V and J ends were trimmed by 3 bases and 6 bases, with 9 bases remaining between them.

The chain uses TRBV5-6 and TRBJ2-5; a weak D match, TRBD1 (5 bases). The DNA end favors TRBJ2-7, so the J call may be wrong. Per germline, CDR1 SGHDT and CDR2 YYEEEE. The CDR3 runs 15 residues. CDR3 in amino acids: CASSQEMTAAYEQYF. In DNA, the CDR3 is TGTGCCAGCAGCCAAGAGATGACAGCAGCCTACGAGCAGTACTTC.

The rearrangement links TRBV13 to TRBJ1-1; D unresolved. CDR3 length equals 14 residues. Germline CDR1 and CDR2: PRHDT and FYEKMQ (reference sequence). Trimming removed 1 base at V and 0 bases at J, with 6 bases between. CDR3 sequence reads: CASSLEHMNTEAFF. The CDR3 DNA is TGTGCCAGCAGCTTAGAACACATGAACACTGAAGCTTTCTTT.

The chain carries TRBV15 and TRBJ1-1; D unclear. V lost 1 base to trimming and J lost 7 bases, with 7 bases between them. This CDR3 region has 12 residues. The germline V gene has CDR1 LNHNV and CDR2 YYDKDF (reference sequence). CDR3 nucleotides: TGTGCCACCAGCAGAGGAACGGGTGAAGCTTTCTTT. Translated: CATSRGTGEAFF.

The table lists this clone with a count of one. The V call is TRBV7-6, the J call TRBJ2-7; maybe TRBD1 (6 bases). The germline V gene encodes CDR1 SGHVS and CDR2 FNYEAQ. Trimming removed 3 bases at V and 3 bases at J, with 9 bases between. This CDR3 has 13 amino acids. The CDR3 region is CASSFGQSYEQYF. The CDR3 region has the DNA TGTGCCAGCAGCTTCGGACAGAGCTACGAGCAGTACTTC.